This TCR beta chain was profiled in a study of blood T cell repertoires in COVID-19. Study-wide background: Collection of acute and convalescent COVID-19 samples took place in the United States, Italy and Spain.

The repertoire was sequenced with immunoSEQ multiplex PCR; TCRdb's copy has only in-frame clones and lacks some. The table lists fewer than 200,000 clones, about 85% of them singletons, with approximately 21% in the top ten. This clone was found a few times. CDR1 and CDR2 from the germline V gene are SGHRS and YFSETQ. The CDR3 consists of 16 residues. The trim removed 1 base at V and 1 base at J, leaving 4 bases unmatched. This TCR came from a man aged 55 to 70 with active or convalescent COVID-19. Sample: peripheral blood. The J gene is TRBJ2-5, the V gene TRBV5-1; 10 nucleotides line up with TRBD2. The CDR3 loop is CASSLFVAGGQETQYF. The CDR3, as DNA: TGCGCCAGCAGCTTGTTTGTAGCGGGGGGCCAAGAGACCCAGTACTTC.